This T cell receptor (beta chain) was captured in a study of T cells in Graves' hyperthyroidism and ophthalmopathy. Looking at the study overall: Peripheral blood was acquired at first diagnosis, ahead of any therapy whatsoever.

RNA transcripts were the template for amplifying TCR beta CDR3 regions. During a first-round RT-PCR of the TCR CDR3, the HTBI primer set was used. TCRdb recomputed calls from the multiplex PCR reads with MiXCR, one row per CDR3 protein. The table includes some 420,000 distinct CDR3 sequences, about an eighth detected once. Trimming left V 1 base short and J 7 bases short, with 11 bases between. This CDR3 contains 13 residues. Findings and caveats of the study: Ophthalmopathy cases were set apart from stable hyperthyroidism by a 13 V-J model.

This clonotype was seen many times. Its target is not known. The chain carries TRBV12-3 or TRBV12-4 and TRBJ2-7; D uncertain. The TCR originated in a woman between 18 and 30 years old with Graves' hyperthyroidism. The material sequenced was blood. CDR3 residues: CASSLEGRWEQYF. The CDR3 region has the DNA TGTGCCAGCAGTTTAGAAGGTCGTTGGGAGCAGTACTTC.